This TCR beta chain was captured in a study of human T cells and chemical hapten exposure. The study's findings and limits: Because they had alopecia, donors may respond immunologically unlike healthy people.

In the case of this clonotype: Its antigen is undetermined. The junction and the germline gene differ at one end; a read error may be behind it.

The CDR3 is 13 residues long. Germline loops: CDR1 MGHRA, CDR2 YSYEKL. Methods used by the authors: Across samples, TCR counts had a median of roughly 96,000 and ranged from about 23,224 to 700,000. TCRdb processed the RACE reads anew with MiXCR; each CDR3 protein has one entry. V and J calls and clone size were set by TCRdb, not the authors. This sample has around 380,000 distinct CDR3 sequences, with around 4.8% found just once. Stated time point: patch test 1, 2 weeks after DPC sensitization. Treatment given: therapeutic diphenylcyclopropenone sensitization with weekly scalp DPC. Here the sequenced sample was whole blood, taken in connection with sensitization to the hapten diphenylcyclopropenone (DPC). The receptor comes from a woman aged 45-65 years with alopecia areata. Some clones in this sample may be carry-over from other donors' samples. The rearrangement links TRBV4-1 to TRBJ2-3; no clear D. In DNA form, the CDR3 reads TGCGCCAGCAGCCAAGAAGGTTACTCCTCGAAGAATTTT. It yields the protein CASSQEGYSSKNF.